Listed below are T cell receptor beta chains from one sample, sequenced in a study of vaccination and CD4 T cells after COVID-19. No antigens are known for them. MiXCR was run by TCRdb on the PCR reads, yielding one entry per CDR3 protein. This sample carries around 19,000 distinct CDR3 sequences, 43% of them seen once, and the ten largest clones take approximately 13%. Source material: CD4+ T cells from blood, cultured in vitro. The receptors were gathered from a human donor who had recovered from COVID-19. The CDR3 runs from the conserved cysteine through the conserved F or W. A D gene is named only where the DNA matches it firmly. Some rows mark clone size as missing; the rest say once, few, many or name a class of expanded clone.

D gene	V gene	clone size	J gene	CDR3 protein	CDR3 DNA
-	TRBV20-1	-	TRBJ2-1	CSPLQYEQFF	TGCAGCCCGCTCCAATATGAGCAGTTCTTC
TRBD1	TRBV28	-	TRBJ1-5	CASSSGDRGSQPQHF	TGTGCCAGCAGTTCCGGGGACAGAGGGAGCCAGCCCCAGCATTTT
TRBD2	TRBV19	-	TRBJ2-3	CATQRDPIDTQYF	TGTGCCACCCAGCGGGACCCTATAGATACGCAGTATTTT
TRBD2	TRBV20-1	-	TRBJ2-5	CSSLWTSEETQYF	TGCAGTTCGCTATGGACTAGCGAAGAGACCCAGTACTTC
-	TRBV4-1	-	TRBJ2-1	CASSLRELALGEQFF	TGCGCCAGCAGCCTTAGGGAACTAGCCCTCGGTGAGCAGTTCTTC
-	TRBV29-1	-	TRBJ2-7	CSVDGGGGNYEQYF	TGCAGCGTTGATGGAGGAGGGGGCAACTACGAGCAGTACTTC
TRBD2	TRBV7-2	few	TRBJ2-6	CASSHSKIGGSLSGANVLTF	TGTGCCAGCAGCCACAGCAAAATCGGCGGGAGCCTCTCTGGGGCCAACGTCCTGACTTTC
TRBD1	TRBV27	-	TRBJ1-6	CASSPQPSGGNSPLHF	TGTGCCAGCAGTCCCCAACCGTCAGGGGGGAATTCACCCCTCCACTTT
-	TRBV6-1	-	TRBJ1-5	CASSDRDRQPQHF	TGTGCCAGCAGTGATAGGGACCGCCAGCCCCAGCATTTT
-	TRBV29-1	-	TRBJ2-2	CSVLPRGNTGELFF	TGCAGCGTCCTCCCCAGGGGGAACACCGGGGAGCTGTTTTTT
-	TRBV5-1	medium-sized	TRBJ1-1	CASSLKLDTEAFF	TGCGCCAGCAGCTTGAAGTTGGACACTGAAGCTTTCTTT
TRBD1	TRBV7-2	few	TRBJ1-5	CANRPETRQGPYSNQPQHF	TGTGCCAACCGACCCGAGACAAGACAGGGCCCCTATAGCAATCAGCCCCAGCATTTT
-	TRBV12-3/TRBV12-4	-	TRBJ1-2	CASGGGWMTYGYTF	TGTGCCAGCGGGGGGGGGTGGATGACTTATGGCTACACCTTC
-	TRBV5-1	-	TRBJ1-4	CASSRRKGNEKLFF	TGCGCCAGCAGCCGAAGGAAAGGGAATGAAAAACTGTTTTTT
-	TRBV7-2	few	TRBJ1-2	CASSPRPGQLVYGYTF	TGTGCCAGCAGCCCCCGTCCTGGACAGTTGGTCTATGGCTACACCTTC
TRBD1	TRBV6-1	few	TRBJ1-4	CASSLGTGMEKLFF	TGTGCCAGCAGTCTGGGGACAGGGATGGAAAAACTGTTTTTT
-	TRBV28	-	TRBJ1-2	CASSLFYDSYGYTF	TGTGCCAGCAGTTTATTTTACGACAGCTATGGCTACACCTTC
-	TRBV18	once	TRBJ1-1	CASSPLVGNTEAFF	TGTGCCAGCTCACCTTTGGTCGGGAACACTGAAGCTTTCTTT
TRBD1	TRBV6-1	few	TRBJ1-2	CASRATDRAYGYTF	TGTGCCAGCAGGGCCACCGACAGGGCCTATGGCTACACCTTC
-	TRBV19	-	TRBJ2-3	CATGVGTQYF	TGTGCCACCGGGGTGGGTACGCAGTATTTT
TRBD1	TRBV4-2	-	TRBJ2-5	CASSQGDSQETQYF	TGTGCCAGCAGCCAAGGGGACAGCCAAGAGACCCAGTACTTC
TRBD1	TRBV6-5	few	TRBJ1-3	CASSYDRALNTIYF	TGTGCCAGCAGTTACGACAGGGCTTTGAACACCATATATTTT
-	TRBV10-3	-	TRBJ1-2	CAISESSGTYGYTF	TGTGCCATCAGTGAGTCGAGTGGGACCTATGGCTACACCTTC
TRBD1	TRBV20-1	few	TRBJ1-5	CSARDLRDSVYSNQPQHF	TGCAGTGCTAGAGACCTTAGGGACAGCGTTTATAGCAATCAGCCCCAGCATTTT
-	TRBV19	-	TRBJ1-3	CASSIAGTTGNTIYF	TGTGCCAGTAGTATAGCCGGGACAACCGGAAACACCATATATTTT
TRBD1	TRBV27	few	TRBJ2-7	CASSWDSFAYEQYF	TGTGCCAGCAGTTGGGACAGTTTTGCCTACGAGCAGTACTTC
-	TRBV6-1	-	TRBJ2-1	CASSNIAGNYNEQFF	TGTGCCAGCAGCAACATAGCAGGGAATTACAATGAGCAGTTCTTC
TRBD2	TRBV20-1	-	TRBJ2-1	CSAALAGGISSYNEQFF	TGCAGTGCTGCATTAGCGGGGGGGATAAGCTCCTACAATGAGCAGTTCTTC
TRBD1	TRBV20-1	-	TRBJ2-7	CSARDLNRGFYEQYF	TGCAGTGCTAGAGATCTGAACAGGGGGTTCTACGAGCAGTACTTC
-	TRBV9	-	TRBJ2-6	CASSLEQFSGANVLTF	TGTGCCAGCAGCCTCGAACAGTTCTCTGGGGCCAACGTCCTGACTTTC
TRBD1	TRBV20-1	few	TRBJ2-2	CSAFRQGSTGELFF	TGCAGTGCTTTCAGACAGGGGAGCACCGGGGAGCTGTTTTTT
-	TRBV27	-	TRBJ2-7	CASQSRAYEQYF	TGTGCCAGCCAATCTCGCGCTTACGAGCAGTACTTC
TRBD2	TRBV7-9	-	TRBJ2-5	CASSFTDGRQETQYF	TGTGCCAGCAGCTTCACGGACGGGAGGCAAGAGACCCAGTACTTC
-	TRBV11-2	-	TRBJ1-2	CASSLVGKRGNGYTF	TGTGCCAGCAGCTTAGTGGGTAAAAGGGGGAATGGCTACACCTTC
-	TRBV12-3/TRBV12-4	-	TRBJ1-2	CASSATNSVYGYTF	TGTGCCAGCAGTGCTACAAATTCCGTCTACGGCTACACCTTC
TRBD1	TRBV20-1	-	TRBJ2-7	CSAGPDRGSYEQYF	TGCAGTGCTGGACCGGACAGGGGATCCTACGAGCAGTACTTC
-	TRBV15	few	TRBJ2-6	CATSRPTGSGANVLTF	TGTGCCACCAGCAGACCTACAGGGTCTGGGGCCAACGTCCTGACTTTC
-	TRBV19	few	TRBJ2-7	CASRSPQGAYEQYF	TGTGCCAGTAGAAGCCCGCAGGGTGCCTACGAGCAGTACTTC
TRBD1	TRBV11-3	-	TRBJ2-1	CASSLGRGRGEQFF	TGTGCCAGCAGCTTGGGAAGGGGGCGCGGGGAGCAGTTCTTC
TRBD1	TRBV10-3	-	TRBJ2-2	CAINQGQGNTGELFF	TGTGCCATCAATCAAGGACAGGGTAACACCGGGGAGCTGTTTTTT
-	TRBV5-5	-	TRBJ1-1	CASSLAVSRGAFF	TGTGCCAGCAGCTTGGCGGTGTCAAGGGGAGCTTTCTTT
TRBD1	TRBV20-1	-	TRBJ1-1	CSAAPRTGTEAFF	TGCAGTGCTGCCCCCAGGACAGGGACTGAAGCTTTCTTT
-	TRBV20-1	-	TRBJ1-5	CSARDNSNQPQHF	TGCAGTGCTAGAGATAACAGCAATCAGCCCCAGCATTTT
-	TRBV5-4	-	TRBJ1-1	CASSRDTEAFF	TGTGCCAGCAGCAGGGACACTGAAGCTTTCTTT
-	TRBV5-1	-	TRBJ1-1	CASSLTGQVNTEAFF	TGCGCCAGCAGCTTGACAGGGCAGGTGAACACTGAAGCTTTCTTT
TRBD1	TRBV19	-	TRBJ2-2	CASGTALNTGELFF	TGTGCCAGTGGGACAGCTCTGAACACCGGGGAGCTGTTTTTT
TRBD1	TRBV5-4	-	TRBJ2-5	CASSFQTGGEEETQYF	TGTGCCAGCAGCTTTCAAACAGGGGGCGAGGAAGAGACCCAGTACTTC
-	TRBV29-1	-	TRBJ2-1	CSVRDSPFF	TGCAGCGTCCGCGATAGCCCGTTCTTC
-	TRBV6-5	-	TRBJ1-1	CASSYSIAGPNTEAFF	TGTGCCAGCAGTTACTCGATTGCAGGACCGAACACTGAAGCTTTCTTT
-	TRBV10-3	few	TRBJ2-7	CAISEEQIYEQYF	TGTGCCATCAGTGAAGAACAAATCTACGAGCAGTACTTC
TRBD2	TRBV6-1	-	TRBJ2-3	CASSPASGSGDTQYF	TGTGCCAGCAGTCCCGCTAGCGGGAGTGGAGATACGCAGTATTTT
-	TRBV6-1	few	TRBJ1-5	CASSGSGRAINQPQHF	TGTGCCAGCAGTGGAAGCGGTCGGGCTATCAATCAGCCCCAGCATTTT
-	TRBV6-2/TRBV6-3	-	TRBJ2-7	CASSTSPRERAQYF	TGTGCCAGCAGCACCTCCCCCAGGGAACGGGCGCAGTACTTC
TRBD1	TRBV19	-	TRBJ1-5	CASSVDRGSNQPQHF	TGTGCCAGTAGTGTCGACAGGGGCAGCAATCAGCCCCAGCATTTT